This is a list of T cell receptor beta chains from one sample in a study of blood T cells in healthy people across ages. In TCRdb, the 5' RACE reads were re-called with MiXCR into one record per CDR3 protein. The sample lists some 1.5 million distinct CDR3 sequences, approximately 28% occurring once. The sequenced sample was blood. These receptors were taken from a young woman in good health. Both conserved end residues are part of each CDR3. The D gene is left open where the match is weak. Clone size appears in some rows only: once, few, many, or a class for an expanded clone.

J gene | D gene | clone size | V gene | CDR3 DNA | CDR3 protein
TRBJ2-5 | NA | NA | TRBV28 | TGTGCCGCGGGACCCACGCGGGGAGAGACCCAGTACTTC | CAAGPTRGETQYF
TRBJ2-1 | NA | few | TRBV4-3 | TGCGCCAGCAGCCAAGGGGCCGAAGGCTATGAGCAGTTCTTC | CASSQGAEGYEQFF
TRBJ1-5 | NA | few | TRBV28 | TGTGCCAGCAGTTTATACGGGGAACAGCCCCAGCATTTT | CASSLYGEQPQHF
TRBJ1-1 | NA | many | TRBV6-5 | TGTGCCAGCAGTTACCGGAACACTGAAGCTTTCTTT | CASSYRNTEAFF
TRBJ2-7 | TRBD2 | NA | TRBV10-1 | TGCGCCAGCAGTGAGTTCGGACTAGCGGGGGGGTTGGTCTCTTGCGAGCAGTACTTC | CASSEFGLAGGLVSCEQYF
TRBJ1-1 | NA | NA | TRBV12-3/TRBV12-4 | TGTGCCAGCAGCAAGAGACACACTGAGAGAACGGAAGCTTTCTTT | CASSKRHTERTEAFF
TRBJ2-7 | NA | many | TRBV5-1 | TGCGCCAGCAGCTTCGGGCAGTTTTACGAGCAGTACTTC | CASSFGQFYEQYF
TRBJ2-6 | NA | few | TRBV7-2 | TGTGCCAGCACCCGCTCCGGAAGATTCTCTGGGGCCAACGTCCTGACTTTC | CASTRSGRFSGANVLTF
TRBJ1-5 | TRBD1 | NA | TRBV15 | TGTGCCACCAGCAGAGATCAGGGGGTGAGCAATCAGCCCCAGCATTTT | CATSRDQGVSNQPQHF
TRBJ2-5 | NA | NA | TRBV7-6 | TGTGCCACCCAGGGACTGCAAGAGACCCAGTACTTC | CATQGLQETQYF
TRBJ1-4 | NA | NA | TRBV4-1 | TGCGCCAGCAGCCAGTATTTGACCGGGGGCGGCGAAAAACTGTTTTTT | CASSQYLTGGGEKLFF
TRBJ1-5 | NA | many | TRBV5-1 | TGCGCCAGCAGCTTGGCCGGGTCGGATCAGCCCCAGCATTTT | CASSLAGSDQPQHF
TRBJ2-5 | TRBD2 | NA | TRBV5-5 | TGTGCCAGCAGCTTCGGACTAGCGGGGGCGGGGACCCAGTACTTC | CASSFGLAGAGTQYF
TRBJ1-2 | NA | many | TRBV5-4 | TGTGCCAGCAGCTCCCAGGGGCGCGGCTACACCTTC | CASSSQGRGYTF
TRBJ2-7 | TRBD1 | NA | TRBV28 | TGTGCCAGCAGTTTAGGGCAGGGGGATCTCTACGAGCAGTACTTC | CASSLGQGDLYEQYF
TRBJ2-3 | NA | NA | TRBV11-2 | TGTGCCAGCAGCTTAGATCGATCGGGGGGCACAGATACGCAGTATTTT | CASSLDRSGGTDTQYF
TRBJ2-5 | NA | many | TRBV18 | TGTGCCAGCAGCCCCGGGGTACAAGAGACCCAGTACTTC | CASSPGVQETQYF
TRBJ2-7 | NA | many | TRBV7-2 | TGCGCCAGCAGCTTGCAGGGGGGTTACGAGCAGTACTTC | CASSLQGGYEQYF
TRBJ2-7 | NA | few | TRBV2 | TGTGCCAGCTCCGGAGGATACTCAGGCGAGCAGTACTTC | CASSGGYSGEQYF
TRBJ2-1 | NA | few | TRBV20-1 | TGCAGTGCTAGCCCCCAGGGGAAGGATGAGCAGTTCTTC | CSASPQGKDEQFF
TRBJ2-5 | TRBD2 | few | TRBV4-1 | TGCGCCAGCAGCCCGTTAGGACTAGCGGGAGGGACCCAGTACTTC | CASSPLGLAGGTQYF
TRBJ2-1 | TRBD2 | NA | TRBV20-1 | TGCAGTGCTAGAGGTAGCGGGAGGGAGGATGAGCAGTTCTTC | CSARGSGREDEQFF
TRBJ2-6 | NA | few | TRBV7-2 | TGTGCCAGCAGCCGAGTAGGGAGCTCTGGGGCCAACGTCCTGACTTTC | CASSRVGSSGANVLTF
TRBJ2-5 | TRBD1 | NA | TRBV20-1 | TGCAGTGCTATGGACAGGGGGGTAGGGGAGACCCAGTACTTC | CSAMDRGVGETQYF
TRBJ2-3 | NA | few | TRBV7-8 | TGTGCCAGCAGCTTATTCGGGAGTCGGGATACGCAGTATTTT | CASSLFGSRDTQYF